This TCR beta chain was identified during a study of cytomegalovirus exposure and HLA in healthy donors. Germline V CDR1 and CDR2: SGDLS, YYNGEE. The length of the CDR3 is 15 residues. The PCR contained 60 Vbeta and 13 Jbeta primers. TCRdb keeps only in-frame clones here, not all; method: immunoSEQ multiplex PCR. The data show around 130,000 clones, approximately 85% seen once. The chain employs TRBV9 and TRBJ2-5, with D hard to call. The assigned J gene may be wrong: the sequence end matches TRBJ2-7 better. This sequence originates from a woman aged 25 to 45 in good health and CMV-seropositive. The specimen sequenced was PBMCs. CDR3: CASSYQEYSPYEQYF. The DNA of the CDR3 is TGTGCCAGCAGTTATCAGGAATACTCCCCCTACGAGCAGTACTTC.